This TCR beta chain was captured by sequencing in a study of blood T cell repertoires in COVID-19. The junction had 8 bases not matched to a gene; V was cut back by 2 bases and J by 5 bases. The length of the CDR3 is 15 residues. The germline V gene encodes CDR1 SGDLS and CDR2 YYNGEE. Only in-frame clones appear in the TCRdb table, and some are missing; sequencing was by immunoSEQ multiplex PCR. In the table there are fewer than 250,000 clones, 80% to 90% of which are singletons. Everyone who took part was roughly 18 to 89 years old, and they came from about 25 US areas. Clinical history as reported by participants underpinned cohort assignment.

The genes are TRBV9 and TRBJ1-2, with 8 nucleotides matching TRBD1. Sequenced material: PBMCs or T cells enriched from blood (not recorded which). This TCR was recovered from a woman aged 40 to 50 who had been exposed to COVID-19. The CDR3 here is CASSVGGQAPYGYTF. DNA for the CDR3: TGTGCCAGCAGCGTGGGGGGACAGGCGCCTTATGGCTACACCTTC.